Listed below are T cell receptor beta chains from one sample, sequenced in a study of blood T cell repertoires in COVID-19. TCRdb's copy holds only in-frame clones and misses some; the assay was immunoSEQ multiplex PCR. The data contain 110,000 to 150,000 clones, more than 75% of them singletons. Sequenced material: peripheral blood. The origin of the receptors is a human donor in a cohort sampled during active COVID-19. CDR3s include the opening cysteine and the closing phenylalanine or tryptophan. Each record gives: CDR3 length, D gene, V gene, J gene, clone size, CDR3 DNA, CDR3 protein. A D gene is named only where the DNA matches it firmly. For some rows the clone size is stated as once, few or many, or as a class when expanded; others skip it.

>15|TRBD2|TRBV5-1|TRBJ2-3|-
TGCGCCAGCAGCCCCGGACTAGCGGGGAGAGATACGCAGTATTTT
CASSPGLAGRDTQYF
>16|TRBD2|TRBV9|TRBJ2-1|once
TGTGCCAGCAGCCCCCGGGGGGGGGTGGGGTACAATGAGCAGTTCTTC
CASSPRGGVGYNEQFF
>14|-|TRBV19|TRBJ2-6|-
TGTGCCAGTAGTATCGTCTCTGGGGCCAACGTCCTGACTTTC
CASSIVSGANVLTF
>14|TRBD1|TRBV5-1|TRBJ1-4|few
TGCGCCAGCAGCCGGAACAGGGGTAATGAAAAACTGTTTTTT
CASSRNRGNEKLFF
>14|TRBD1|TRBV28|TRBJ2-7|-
TGTGCCAGCAGTCCCCTGGGACAGGGATACGAGCAGTACTTC
CASSPLGQGYEQYF
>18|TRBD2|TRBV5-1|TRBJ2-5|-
TGCGCCAGCAGCTTGAAGTGGCGGGGGGGCCTGTCTTGGGAGACCCAGTACTTC
CASSLKWRGGLSWETQYF
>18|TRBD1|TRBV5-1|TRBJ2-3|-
TGCGCCAGCAGCTCTCGGTCCGCCGGGACAGGGGGCAGAGATACGCAGTATTTT
CASSSRSAGTGGRDTQYF
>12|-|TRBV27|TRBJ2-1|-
TGTGCCAGCAGTTTACCGGGAAATGAGCAGTTCTTC
CASSLPGNEQFF
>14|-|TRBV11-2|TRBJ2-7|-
TGTGCCAGCAGCTTCGGAAGGGGGGGCATCGAGCAGTACTTC
CASSFGRGGIEQYF
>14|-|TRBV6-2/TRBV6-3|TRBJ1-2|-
TGTGCCAGCAGTGTAACCCAGGGGCAGTATGGCTACACCTTC
CASSVTQGQYGYTF